Listed here are 17 T cell receptor beta chains from one sample, sequenced in a study of T-cell memory formation after mild COVID-19. TCRdb reanalysed the 5' RACE reads using MiXCR and keeps one entry per CDR3 protein. This table has fewer than 450,000 distinct CDR3 sequences, around 24% appearing once. The material sequenced was PBMCs or a T cell subset sorted from them (not recorded which). The receptors derive from an adult woman who had mild COVID-19 (a few samples of this study predate the infection). Cell type and time point are not known.

This clonotype was recorded a few times. The chain has TRBV5-4 and TRBJ1-1; maybe TRBD1 (5 bases). Germline CDR1 reads SGHNT; CDR2 reads YYREEE (reference sequence). This CDR3 is built from 13 residues. The V end was cut by 4 bases, the J end by 7 bases, with 14 bases between. CDR3 sequence (DNA): TGTGCCAGCAGCCGTGACAGCAAGGATGAAGCTTTCTTT. Amino acid sequence: CASSRDSKDEAFF.

CDR3 DNA: TGCGCCAGCAGCCCCGATCCAGGAGAGAACACTGAAGCTTTCTTT. As protein: CASSPDPGENTEAFF. The genes are TRBV5-1 and TRBJ1-1, with D hard to call. The V gene's germline CDR1 is SGHRS and CDR2 YFSETQ. The V end was cut by 4 bases, the J end by 1 base, with 14 bases between. This CDR3 contains 15 residues.

The chain couples TRBV12-3 or TRBV12-4 to TRBJ2-3; TRBD1 is a possible D gene (5 bases). The CDR3 is made up of 14 amino acids. V lost 4 bases, J lost 3 bases, and 11 bases lay in between. The CDR3 region is CASSWMGPTDTQYF. CDR3 bases: TGTGCCAGCAGTTGGATGGGGCCAACAGATACGCAGTATTTT.

This clonotype was seen only once. This sequence joins TRBV30 and TRBJ2-2; 10 bases align to TRBD2. CDR3 length equals 18 residues. V lost 1 base to trimming and J lost 5 bases; unmatched junction nucleotides: 13. The germline gives CDR1 GTSNPN, CDR2 SVGIG (reference sequence). The DNA of the CDR3 is TGTGCCTGGAGTGAGGCTAGCGGGAGCCCCGGTTGGACCGGGGAGCTGTTTTTT. This codes for CAWSEASGSPGWTGELFF.

In its sample, this clonotype was seen a few times. The chain is built from TRBV7-2 and TRBJ2-1; 13 bases line up with TRBD2. The CDR3 runs to 16 residues. Germline lookup yields CDR1 SGHTA and CDR2 FQGNSA. The trim removed 5 bases at V and 5 bases at J, leaving 6 bases unmatched. In nucleotides, the CDR3 is TGTGCCAGCAGCGATCGGACTAGCGGGAGCCACAATGAGCAGTTCTTC. This gives the protein CASSDRTSGSHNEQFF.

This chain connects TRBV24-1 to TRBJ2-7; 7 bases are a match to TRBD1. CDR3 size: 13 residues. Trimming removed 3 bases from V and 2 bases from J; junction bases left unmatched: 0. Germline V lookup: CDR1 KGHDR, CDR2 SFDVKD. The CDR3 protein is CATSDGTAYEQYF. The CDR3 DNA sequence: TGTGCCACCAGTGATGGGACAGCCTACGAGCAGTACTTC.

This clonotype was seen only a few times. The chain employs TRBV5-6 and TRBJ2-1, with 13 nucleotides matching TRBD2. Germline V gene data show CDR1 as SGHDT and CDR2 as YYEEEE. V was clipped by 5 bases and J by 3 bases; unmatched bases: 8. This CDR3 contains 17 residues. CDR3 amino acids: CASRRGLAGSFYNEQFF. Here the CDR3 DNA reads TGTGCCAGCAGGCGGGGACTAGCGGGATCCTTCTACAATGAGCAGTTCTTC.

The chain recombines TRBV6-5 with TRBJ2-3; D is unclear. CDR1 MNHEY and CDR2 SVGAGI come from the germline V gene. Trimming took 4 bases from V and 0 from J, leaving 11 bases between them. The CDR3 spans 15 residues. CDR3 protein: CASSFDLVSTDTQYF. The CDR3 DNA sequence: TGTGCCAGCAGTTTCGACCTAGTAAGCACAGATACGCAGTATTTT.

The chain joins TRBV5-6 to TRBJ1-6; weak D call: TRBD1 (5 bases). CDR1 and CDR2 (germline): SGHDT, YYEEEE. V was pared by 4 bases and J by 7 bases, with 21 bases between. CDR3 length: 17 residues. DNA for the CDR3: TGTGCCAGCAGCCTACATATTACCGGGACGGAGAATTCACCCCTCCACTTT. It is translated as CASSLHITGTENSPLHF. The variable domain in full, completed from reference TRBV5-6 and TRBJ1-6, reads DAGVTQSPTHLIKTRGQQVTLRCSPKSGHDTVSWYQQALGQGPQFIFQYYEEEERQRGNFPDRFSGHQFPNYSSELNVNALLLGDSALYLCASSLHITGTENSPLHFGNGTRLTVT.

This clonotype was found a few times. J is TRBJ2-3 and V is TRBV7-2, with D possibly being TRBD1 (6 bases). Trimming took off 4 bases at V and 4 bases at J, with 18 bases between the two ends. Germline CDR1 reads SGHTA; CDR2 reads FQGNSA. This CDR3 spans 16 amino acids. The DNA for the CDR3 is TGTGCCAGCAGCTCCAGTACAGGTTGGGGGCCAGATACGCAGTATTTT. It translates to CASSSSTGWGPDTQYF. Variable domain in full (rest from reference TRBV7-2 and TRBJ2-3): GAGVSQSPSNKVTEKGKDVELRCDPISGHTALYWYRQSLGQGLEFLIYFQGNSAPDKSGLPSDRFSAERTGGSVSTLTIQRTQQEDSAVYLCASSSSTGWGPDTQYFGPGTRLTVL.

V usage is TRBV12-3 or TRBV12-4 and J usage is TRBJ1-3; 7 positions agree with TRBD1. V trimming: 6 bases; J trimming: 0 bases; junction bases outside the gene matches: 17. The CDR3 has 19 amino acids. CDR3 sequence reads: CASRNNVGRGPSSGNTIYF. In nucleotides, the CDR3 is TGTGCCAGCAGAAATAACGTGGGGAGGGGGCCGAGCTCTGGAAACACCATATATTTT.

V gene TRBV5-6 combines with J gene TRBJ2-2; D may be TRBD1 (6 bases). V was cut by 2 bases and J by 4 bases, with 12 bases left in between. The CDR3 is made up of 15 amino acids. The germline V gene has CDR1 SGHDT and CDR2 YYEEEE. The CDR3 protein is CASSFTGKVTGELFF. CDR3 coding DNA: TGTGCCAGCAGCTTTACAGGGAAGGTCACCGGGGAGCTGTTTTTT.

This clonotype was detected a few times. The genes are TRBV5-1 and TRBJ2-3; 13 bases match TRBD2. This CDR3 spans 17 amino acids. The ends lost 4 bases at V and 1 base at J; junction bases unmatched: 6. In germline, CDR1 is SGHRS, CDR2 YFSETQ. In nucleotides, the CDR3 is TGCGCCAGCAGCCCACTAGCGGGGGGGCCTGGCACAGATACGCAGTATTTT. Translated: CASSPLAGGPGTDTQYF.

This clonotype came up a few times. The chain couples TRBV18 to TRBJ1-2; 7 nucleotides line up with TRBD1. V shed 3 bases and J 6 bases; nucleotides not matched to a gene: 10. CDR3 length: 15 residues. Germline assignment: CDR1 KGHSH and CDR2 LQKENI. The CDR3 DNA follows: TGTGCCAGCTCACCCTATGTACAGGGGCCTCATGGCTACACCTTC. Encoded protein: CASSPYVQGPHGYTF.

The rearrangement uses TRBV6-1 and TRBJ2-3; D tentatively fits TRBD1 or TRBD2 (6 bases each). Germline-derived CDR1 and CDR2 are MNHNS and SASEGT. CDR3 size: 15 residues. The ends were cut back, 5 bases at V and 7 bases at J, with 19 bases in the middle. The CDR3 sequence: CASSPQVGGPYTQYF. CDR3 nucleotide sequence: TGTGCCAGCAGTCCCCAGGTAGGGGGGCCATATACGCAGTATTTT.

This clonotype was seen only a few times. The chain couples TRBV5-1 to TRBJ1-2; 9 nucleotides align to TRBD1. Germline loops: CDR1 SGHRS, CDR2 YFSETQ. The CDR3 length is 15 residues. The J segment lost 3 bases and the V segment lost 3 bases, leaving 6 bases of the junction unmatched. CDR3 amino acids: CASSSGQGRYYGYTF. As DNA, the CDR3 is TGCGCCAGCAGCTCCGGACAGGGGAGATACTATGGCTACACCTTC.

The rearrangement uses TRBV7-3 and TRBJ2-1; 9 nucleotides match TRBD1. Germline V gene sequence: CDR1 SGHTA, CDR2 FQGTGA. With V trimmed by 6 bases and J by 5 bases, 5 bases remained unmatched. The CDR3 has 14 residues. The CDR3 nucleotides are TGTGCCAGCAGTCCGGGACAGGGCCACAATGAGCAGTTCTTC. Its protein product is CASSPGQGHNEQFF.